This TCR beta chain is drawn from a study of technical replicates of blood from a handful of donors. The count of this clone is one. The CDR3 has 16 amino acids. V was pared by 3 bases and J by 2 bases, with 7 bases of the junction left unmatched. The V gene's germline CDR1 is MNHEY and CDR2 SMNVEV (reference sequence). Produced via immunoSEQ multiplex PCR; TCRdb's table is partial and in-frame only. Of roughly 76,000 clones detected, approximately 94% appear once; the ten largest clones hold about 0.25%. V is TRBV27 and J is TRBJ2-5, with 9 positions matching TRBD2. This receptor was taken from a human donor in good health. The source material was T cells isolated from PBMCs. This CDR3 reads CASSFEAGGRQETQYF. The CDR3 nucleotides are TGTGCCAGCAGTTTCGAAGCGGGGGGAAGACAAGAGACCCAGTACTTC.